This T cell receptor (beta chain) was recovered during a study of metastatic and nonmetastatic thyroid tumors. All patients reached thyroid surgery having received no treatment beforehand. Between the trimmed V and J ends, which lost 4 bases and 8 bases, there was a span of 10 bases. Germline assignment: CDR1 SGHRS and CDR2 YFSETQ. The CDR3 spans 12 residues. This clone showed up just a few times. In the original analysis: It was from CDR3 differences across clinicopathological groups that a distant-metastasis classifier for papillary thyroid cancer was built. TCRdb reanalyzed the PCR reads with MiXCR. V and J calls and clone size were set by TCRdb, not the authors. The sample holds approximately 35,000 clones; roughly 35% are singletons and the top ten take about 23%.

The sample comprised tumor tissue. The clonotype was recovered from a female donor with papillary thyroid cancer or a benign thyroid nodule (not recorded which). Some clones in this sample may be carry-over from other donors' samples. The chain couples TRBV5-1 to TRBJ2-1; D gene ambiguous. The CDR3, as DNA: TGCGCCAGCAGCCCTACCTTGGATGAGCAGTTCTTC. It encodes CASSPTLDEQFF.